This T cell receptor (beta chain) was identified during a study of control samples from healthy donors and cancer patients. Trimming took 3 bases from V and 7 from J, leaving 10 bases between them. Germline-derived CDR1 and CDR2 are SEHNR and FQNEAQ (reference sequence). This CDR3 is 13 amino acids long. The data were produced by immunoSEQ multiplex PCR, yet TCRdb's version contains in-frame clones alone and is incomplete. Of tens of thousands of clones listed, just over 90% are singletons. The sequenced sample consisted of blood. The V gene is TRBV7-9, the J gene TRBJ2-1, with D hard to call. The TCR originated in a woman in her thirties in good health. In DNA form, the CDR3 reads TGTGCCAGCAGCTTCGGGCCGGCGAATGAGCAGTTCTTC. It is translated as CASSFGPANEQFF.